The 29 T cell receptor beta chains in this list originate from one sample, sequenced in a study of T cells in Graves' hyperthyroidism and ophthalmopathy. It was RNA transcripts that yielded the amplified TCR beta CDR3 regions. First-round RT-PCR of the TCR CDR3 relied on the HTBI primer set. TCRdb recomputed calls from the multiplex PCR reads with MiXCR, one row per CDR3 protein. The sample has 560,000 or so distinct CDR3 sequences; 40% to 55% are singletons. Input material: peripheral blood or thyroid tissue (not recorded which). These receptors came from a woman under 30 with Graves' hyperthyroidism.

The chain recombines TRBV19 with TRBJ1-1; D possibly corresponds to TRBD1 (6 bases). Germline assignment: CDR1 LNHDA and CDR2 SQIVND (reference sequence). V was clipped by 7 bases and J by 4 bases, with 19 bases between them. There are 15 residues in the CDR3. Here the CDR3 DNA reads TGTGCCAGTAACTCCGCCCTCGGCAGGGGCACTGAAGCTTTCTTT. Its translation is CASNSALGRGTEAFF.

A few counts support this clonotype. The chain joins TRBV19 to TRBJ1-1; D ambiguous. Germline V gene sequence: CDR1 LNHDA, CDR2 SQIVND (reference sequence). V gave up 1 base and J gave up 4 bases, with 10 bases separating them. This CDR3 contains 14 residues. Here the CDR3 reads CASSIGVSGTEAFF. CDR3 DNA: TGTGCCAGTAGTATAGGGGTTAGCGGCACTGAAGCTTTCTTT.

On this clonotype: One end of the junction does not line up with germline, which may come from a read error. The V call is TRBV24-1, the J call TRBJ1-2; D not resolved. Germline V lookup: CDR1 KGHDR, CDR2 SFDVKD. The CDR3 totals 12 residues. CDR3 sequence: CATRDEDYGHTF. Written as DNA, the CDR3 is TGTGCCACCAGAGACGAGGACTATGGCCACACCTTC.

Only a few counts were recorded for this clonotype. The chain links TRBV20-1 to TRBJ1-6; 9 nucleotides match TRBD1. The CDR3 extends over 16 amino acids. Germline values: CDR1 DFQATT, CDR2 SNEGSKA (reference sequence). J was trimmed by 10 bases and V by 0 bases; bases with no gene match: 10. The DNA of the CDR3 is TGCAGTGCTAGAGATCCCTTTTACAGGGGGCCCTCACCCCTCCACTTT. Amino acid sequence: CSARDPFYRGPSPLHF.

This clonotype was seen a handful of times. A read error may account for a junction end that differs from germline. V usage is TRBV5-1 and J usage is TRBJ2-7; 12 bases agree with TRBD2. Germline V lookup: CDR1 SGHRS, CDR2 YFSETQ. The CDR3 covers 14 residues. CDR3 amino acids: CASSGLAGPYEQYF. As DNA, the CDR3 is TGTGCCAGCAGCGGACTAGCGGGGCCCTACGAGCAGTACTTC.

Notes on this clonotype: It may be a read error: a sequence one base away is much more abundant. The chain carries TRBV2 and TRBJ1-5; D remains ambiguous. Trimming took 3 bases from V and 5 from J, leaving 11 bases between them. CDR1 and CDR2 from the germline V gene are SNHLY and FYNNEI. There are 14 residues in the CDR3. The CDR3 sequence is CASSEANGDQPQHF. The CDR3 bases are TGTGCCAGCAGTGAGGCGAACGGGGATCAGCCCCAGCATTTT.

This chain connects TRBV15 to TRBJ1-5; D uncertain. Trimming took 1 base from V and 0 from J, leaving 10 bases between them. This CDR3 has 16 residues. The germline V gene encodes CDR1 LNHNV and CDR2 YYDKDF (reference sequence). The CDR3 nucleotides are TGTGCCACCAGCAGAGCTCAAGTCCGTAGCAATCAGCCCCAGCATTTT. It encodes CATSRAQVRSNQPQHF.

As regards this clonotype: This likely comes from a read error, as the CDR3 has no conserved phenylalanine or tryptophan at its end. The rearrangement links TRBV24-1 to TRBJ1-1; possible D gene TRBD1, 6 bases. CDR3 length equals 14 residues. In germline, CDR1 is KGHDR, CDR2 SFDVKD. Here the CDR3 reads CASSETGRNTEAFS. As DNA, the CDR3 is TGTGCCAGCAGTGAAACAGGGAGGAACACTGAAGCTTTCTCT.

This sequence joins TRBV5-4 and TRBJ1-2, with D perhaps matching TRBD1 (6 bases). The CDR3 totals 16 residues. V was pared by 6 bases and J by 4 bases, with 22 bases between. The germline V gene has CDR1 SGHNT and CDR2 YYREEE (reference sequence). For the CDR3, the DNA is TGTGCCAGCATCTTCAGGGGAAAGGGGTTTAGCTATGGCTACACCTTC. Protein: CASIFRGKGFSYGYTF.

The chain joins TRBV12-3 or TRBV12-4 to TRBJ1-6, with D possibly being TRBD1 (6 bases). The V gene lost 2 bases and the J gene lost 8 bases, with 10 bases spanning the gap. The CDR3 consists of 14 residues. For the CDR3, the DNA is TGTGCCAGCAGTTTAACAGGGTGGGATTCACCCCTCCACTTT. Protein product: CASSLTGWDSPLHF.

This clonotype was found a few times. The chain couples TRBV10-3 to TRBJ1-3; the D is unclear. V was cut by 2 bases and J by 8 bases, with 13 bases left in between. The CDR3 has 14 amino acids. Looked up from germline, CDR1 is ENHRY and CDR2 is SYGVKD. The CDR3 is CAISEGGRIDTIYF. The CDR3 coding sequence is TGTGCCATCAGTGAGGGCGGCCGGATTGACACCATATATTTT.

As for this clonotype: At one end the junction does not follow the germline gene, possibly because of a read error. This rearrangement joins TRBV5-1 to TRBJ2-7, with 11 bases identical to TRBD1. CDR3 size: 14 residues. Germline V CDR1 and CDR2: SGHRS, YFSETQ. This CDR3 is CASARGQGAYEQYF. The CDR3 bases are TGTGCCAGCGCGCGGGGACAGGGGGCCTACGAGCAGTACTTC.

This clonotype was counted only a few times. A much larger clone differs by one base, so this may be a read error. This CDR3 is CASSEPSRETQYF. The CDR3, as DNA: TGTGCCAGCAGTGAGCCCTCAAGGGAGACCCAGTACTTC. The chain is built from TRBV7-6 and TRBJ2-5; no clear D. Germline CDR1 reads SGHVS; CDR2 reads FNYEAQ. The CDR3 runs 13 residues. V was trimmed by 6 bases and J by 5 bases, leaving 13 bases between them. Full variable domain (outside the CDR3, taken from reference TRBV7-6 and TRBJ2-5): GAGVSQSPRYKVTKRGQDVALRCDPISGHVSLYWYRQALGQGPEFLTYFNYEAQQDKSGLPNDRFSAERPEGSISTLTIQRTEQRDSAMYRCASSEPSRETQYFGPGTRLLVL.

A word on this clonotype: Its ends do not fully match the called genes, so a read error is possible. The chain uses TRBV7-2 and TRBJ2-7, with no clear D. The V gene's germline CDR1 is SGHTA and CDR2 FQGNSA. This CDR3 region has 16 residues. The CDR3 loop reads CASSQDPYVETYEQYF. The CDR3 coding sequence is TGCGCCAGCAGCCAAGATCCATATGTTGAAACCTACGAGCAGTACTTC. Using reference TRBV7-2 and TRBJ2-7 for the parts outside the CDR3, the full variable domain is GAGVSQSPSNKVTEKGKDVELRCDPISGHTALYWYRQSLGQGLEFLIYFQGNSAPDKSGLPSDRFSAERTGGSVSTLTIQRTQQEDSAVYLCASSQDPYVETYEQYFGPGTRLTVT.

In its sample, this clonotype was seen many times. The chain recombines TRBV7-8 with TRBJ1-5, with D possibly being TRBD1 (5 bases). Germline-derived CDR1 and CDR2 are SGHVS and FQNEAQ. V dropped 5 bases and J dropped 3 bases, with 20 bases sitting between them. This CDR3 is 17 amino acids long. The CDR3 DNA reads as TGTGCCAGCAGCCCCGGGTTCACGGGGGGTATCAATCAGCCCCAGCATTTT. This codes for CASSPGFTGGINQPQHF. Using reference TRBV7-8 and TRBJ1-5 for the parts outside the CDR3, the full variable domain is GAGVSQSPRYKVAKRGQDVALRCDPISGHVSLFWYQQALGQGPEFLTYFQNEAQLDKSGLPSDRFFAERPEGSVSTLKIQRTQQEDSAVYLCASSPGFTGGINQPQHFGDGTRLSIL.

The genes are TRBV9 and TRBJ2-7; D gene uncertain. Germline values: CDR1 SGDLS, CDR2 YYNGEE. The V gene lost 4 bases and the J gene lost 3 bases, with 14 bases spanning the gap. The CDR3 extends over 14 amino acids. CDR3 loop: CASSPNGQNYEQYF. The DNA for the CDR3 is TGTGCCAGCAGCCCTAACGGCCAGAACTACGAGCAGTACTTC.

The V gene is TRBV19, the J gene TRBJ1-5; D is uncertain. Germline V lookup: CDR1 LNHDA, CDR2 SQIVND (reference sequence). V was trimmed by 4 bases and J by 0 bases, leaving 19 bases between them. The CDR3 is 18 amino acids. The CDR3 coding sequence is TGTGCCAGTAGTACCCCGACCAGTCCGATTATTAGCAATCAGCCCCAGCATTTT. Protein: CASSTPTSPIISNQPQHF.

J is TRBJ2-6 and V is TRBV15; D is ambiguous. Germline-derived CDR1 and CDR2 are LNHNV and YYDKDF (reference sequence). Trimming shortened V by 1 base and J by 0 bases, and 7 bases separated the two germline ends. CDR3 length: 16 amino acids. CDR3 loop: CATSRGQFSGANVLTF. CDR3 coding DNA: TGTGCCACCAGCAGAGGACAATTCTCTGGGGCCAACGTCCTGACTTTC.

The chain carries TRBV20-1 and TRBJ1-1, with 7 bases matching TRBD1. With V trimmed by 6 bases and J by 8 bases, 12 bases remained unmatched. Germline CDR1 and CDR2: DFQATT and SNEGSKA (reference sequence). The CDR3 sequence is 13 residues long. CDR3 DNA sequence: TGCAGTGCCTTTCGGACAGGCGAGGCCGAAGCTTTCTTT. It codes for CSAFRTGEAEAFF.

A remark on this clonotype: A much larger clonotype is one base distant, so this may be a read error. This chain links TRBV2 with TRBJ1-3; the D is unclear. This CDR3 is built from 13 residues. Trimming pared 7 bases from V and 7 bases from J, leaving 14 bases between. Germline CDR1 and CDR2: SNHLY and FYNNEI. In nucleotides, the CDR3 is TGTGCCAGCAATTTCGGGCAGGACAACACCATATATTTT. Translation gives CASNFGQDNTIYF.

There are many counts of this clonotype. V is TRBV7-8 and J is TRBJ2-5; no definite D call. The CDR3 is made up of 13 amino acids. The V end lost 5 bases, the J end lost 0 bases, and 7 bases lay between the germline ends. CDR1 is SGHVS, CDR2 FQNEAQ, per germline. CDR3 DNA sequence: TGTGCCAGCAGCCATCAATACCAAGAGACCCAGTACTTC. Translating it yields CASSHQYQETQYF.

The chain employs TRBV2 and TRBJ1-2; D unclear. The CDR3 consists of 12 residues. V shed 11 bases and J shed 6 bases, with 16 bases lying between them. Germline loops: CDR1 SNHLY, CDR2 FYNNEI. The chain's CDR3 is CAGRAEGNGYTF. The CDR3 DNA reads TGTGCCGGCCGGGCGGAAGGCAATGGCTACACCTTC.

The V gene is TRBV7-2, the J gene TRBJ1-1; TRBD1 matches 11 bases. Germline-derived CDR1 and CDR2 are SGHTA and FQGNSA. The CDR3 totals 16 residues. The ends lost 3 bases at V and 5 bases at J; junction bases unmatched: 8. The CDR3 coding sequence is TGTGCCAGCAGCTTGGGACAGGGGGGAGTAGTGACTGAAGCTTTCTTT. It encodes CASSLGQGGVVTEAFF. Together with reference TRBV7-2 and TRBJ1-1, the CDR3 gives the full variable domain: GAGVSQSPSNKVTEKGKDVELRCDPISGHTALYWYRQSLGQGLEFLIYFQGNSAPDKSGLPSDRFSAERTGGSVSTLTIQRTQQEDSAVYLCASSLGQGGVVTEAFFGQGTRLTVV.

This clonotype appeared a few times. The J gene is TRBJ1-2, the V gene TRBV9, with a possible D match to TRBD1 (6 bases). With 0 bases removed from V and 7 bases from J, the gap between germline ends came to 16 bases. CDR1 and CDR2 from the germline V gene are SGDLS and YYNGEE. The CDR3 is 15 amino acids. The CDR3 DNA is TGTGCCAGCAGCGTAGATGGGGGCGCCTCTCTTGGCTACACCTTC. Its translation is CASSVDGGASLGYTF. Supplemented by reference TRBV9 and TRBJ1-2, the full variable domain reads DSGVTQTPKHLITATGQRVTLRCSPRSGDLSVYWYQQSLDQGLQFLIQYYNGEERAKGNILERFSAQQFPDLHSELNLSSLELGDSALYFCASSVDGGASLGYTFGSGTRLTVV.

This chain uses TRBV20-1 with TRBJ2-7; tentatively, D is TRBD2 (6 bases). Per germline, CDR1 DFQATT and CDR2 SNEGSKA (reference sequence). This CDR3 has 13 amino acids. The ends were cut back, 4 bases at V and 7 bases at J, with 17 bases in the middle. The CDR3 loop reads CSATLALPWEQYF. CDR3 sequence (DNA): TGCAGTGCTACTCTAGCGCTCCCTTGGGAGCAGTACTTC.

The gene calls are TRBV7-9 and TRBJ1-1, with D tentatively TRBD1 (6 bases). The CDR3 runs 12 residues. CDR1 and CDR2 from the germline V gene are SEHNR and FQNEAQ (reference sequence). The V gene lost 5 bases and the J gene lost 10 bases, with 14 bases spanning the gap. This CDR3 reads CASSLGTTGAFF. In nucleotides, the CDR3 is TGTGCCAGCAGCCTGGGGACAACGGGAGCTTTCTTT. The whole variable domain, filled in from reference TRBV7-9 and TRBJ1-1, reads DTGVSQNPRHKITKRGQNVTFRCDPISEHNRLYWYRQTLGQGPEFLTYFQNEAQLEKSRLLSDRFSAERPKGSFSTLEIQRTEQGDSAMYLCASSLGTTGAFFGQGTRLTVV.

This chain uses TRBV9 with TRBJ1-2, with D unclear. In germline, CDR1 is SGDLS, CDR2 YYNGEE. The CDR3 covers 12 residues. Trimming removed 0 bases at V and 9 bases at J, with 9 bases between. The CDR3 loop is CASSVGVSSYTF. The CDR3, as DNA: TGTGCCAGCAGCGTAGGGGTCTCAAGCTACACCTTC.

CDR3 loop: CASNGKGTGELFF. The CDR3, as DNA: TGTGCCAGCAACGGGAAGGGAACCGGGGAGCTGTTTTTT. The chain carries TRBV6-5 and TRBJ2-2; the D gene is possibly TRBD2 (5 bases). The CDR3 consists of 13 residues. Germline V gives CDR1 MNHEY, CDR2 SVGAGI. The ends were cut back, 7 bases at V and 5 bases at J, with 11 bases in the middle.

A note on this clonotype: At one end the junction does not follow the germline gene, possibly because of a read error. This chain uses TRBV24-1 with TRBJ2-5, with 8 bases aligning to TRBD1. Germline V gene lookup returns CDR1 KGHDR and CDR2 SFDVKD. The CDR3 length is 14 residues. CDR3 region: CASSYEDREETQYF. CDR3 DNA: TGTGCCAGCAGTTACGAGGACAGGGAAGAGACCCAGTACTTC.